The next 16 T cell receptor beta chains were all read from a single sample in a study of blood T cell repertoires in COVID-19. Generated by immunoSEQ multiplex PCR, the TCRdb table keeps only in-frame clones and is missing some. The table has more than 200,000 clones, around 83% seen once. Source material: peripheral blood. The receptors stem from a middle-aged man with active or convalescent COVID-19.

The chain combines TRBV19 with TRBJ2-5; TRBD2 matches 8 bases. Germline assignment: CDR1 LNHDA and CDR2 SQIVND (reference sequence). This CDR3 is 14 amino acids long. V dropped 5 bases and J dropped 5; count of bases not matched to a gene: 7. The DNA for the CDR3 is TGTGCCAGTAGTCCCGGGGGGGGGCAGGAGACCCAGTACTTC. This codes for CASSPGGGQETQYF. The variable domain in full, completed from reference TRBV19 and TRBJ2-5, reads DGGITQSPKYLFRKEGQNVTLSCEQNLNHDAMYWYRQDPGQGLRLIYYSQIVNDFQKGDIAEGYSVSREKKESFPLTVTSAQKNPTAFYLCASSPGGGQETQYFGPGTRLLVL.

V is TRBV24-1 and J is TRBJ1-1; tentatively, D is TRBD1 (5 bases). CDR1 is KGHDR, CDR2 SFDVKD, per germline. This CDR3 region has 11 residues. Between the trimmed V and J ends, which lost 5 bases and 7 bases, there was a span of 7 bases. As DNA, the CDR3 is TGTGCCACCAGTGGGCAGGGTGAAGCTTTCTTT. Protein: CATSGQGEAFF.

CDR3 protein: CASSPGRYGYTF. CDR3 nucleotide sequence: TGTGCCAGCAGTCCCGGTCGCTATGGCTACACCTTC. V gene TRBV28 combines with J gene TRBJ1-2, with D uncertain. CDR1 MDHEN and CDR2 SYDVKM come from the germline V gene. The CDR3 is 12 amino acids. V was clipped by 5 bases and J by 4 bases, with 8 bases between them.

The chain uses TRBV9 and TRBJ2-7; 7 positions match TRBD1. Germline lookup yields CDR1 SGDLS and CDR2 YYNGEE. V lost 2 bases and J lost 4; bases outside the gene matches: 6. CDR3 length equals 14 residues. In nucleotides, the CDR3 is TGTGCCAGCAGCGTGGGACAGAGTATTTACGAGCAGTACTTC. It is translated as CASSVGQSIYEQYF.

The chain combines TRBV30 with TRBJ1-1, with TRBD1 as a possible D gene (5 bases). The CDR3 spans 13 residues. Trimming pared 2 bases from V and 3 bases from J, leaving 10 bases between. The germline V gene encodes CDR1 GTSNPN and CDR2 SVGIG (reference sequence). The CDR3 region is CAWSLGAYTEAFF. The CDR3 coding sequence is TGTGCCTGGAGTCTAGGGGCTTACACTGAAGCTTTCTTT.

V usage is TRBV4-1 and J usage is TRBJ2-7, with 11 bases that match TRBD2. The J segment lost 4 bases and the V segment lost 2 bases, leaving 4 bases of the junction unmatched. The germline CDR1 and CDR2 sequences are MGHRA and YSYEKL. The CDR3 is 15 amino acids. The CDR3 is CASSQTGLAEYEQYF. In DNA, the CDR3 is TGCGCCAGCAGCCAAACGGGACTAGCGGAATACGAGCAGTACTTC.

The gene calls are TRBV3-1 (or the pseudogene TRBV3-2) and TRBJ2-7; 8 bases match TRBD2. Unmatched junction bases numbered 14, after V lost 4 bases and J lost 3 bases. The CDR3 contains 17 residues. From germline, CDR1 is LGHDT and CDR2 YNNKEL (reference sequence). CDR3 nucleotide sequence: TGTGCCAGCAGCCCATCACCCGGCCTAGCGGGCTTCTACGAGCAGTACTTC. This gives the protein CASSPSPGLAGFYEQYF.

The CDR3 is CARRIFGLPKDRPYEQYF. The DNA of the CDR3 is TGTGCCAGAAGGATTTTTGGCCTACCAAAAGACAGGCCGTACGAGCAGTACTTC. The chain carries TRBV5-3 and TRBJ2-7; weak D call: TRBD1 (6 bases). TRBV5-3 is recorded as an ORF, its role being uncertain. The CDR3 covers 18 residues. V lost 5 bases to trimming and J lost 4 bases, with 28 bases between them.

This clone was seen a handful of times. The chain couples TRBV12-5 to TRBJ2-1, with 12 positions matching TRBD2. Trimming took 5 bases from V and 7 from J; bases not matched to a gene: 6. Germline CDR1 reads LGHNT; CDR2 reads FRNRAP. The CDR3 spans 15 residues. Here the CDR3 DNA reads TGTGCTAGTGGTCCAGGCCTAGCGGGGGGGAATGAGCAGTTCTTC. Its protein is CASGPGLAGGNEQFF.

The J gene is TRBJ2-1, the V gene TRBV4-1; 8 bases are shared with TRBD2. Germline CDR1 and CDR2: MGHRA and YSYEKL. This CDR3 is built from 15 residues. V lost 4 bases to trimming and J lost 5 bases; unmatched junction nucleotides: 7. The CDR3: CASSLGLAPNNEQFF. CDR3 DNA sequence: TGCGCCAGCAGCCTCGGACTAGCACCTAACAATGAGCAGTTCTTC.

The chain links TRBV11-2 to TRBJ1-2; 11 positions agree with TRBD1. The trim removed 4 bases at V and 8 bases at J, leaving 12 bases unmatched. In germline, CDR1 is SGHAT, CDR2 FQNNGV. The CDR3 consists of 16 residues. The CDR3 is CASSSGQGAPLGGYTF. Here the CDR3 DNA reads TGTGCCAGCAGCTCTGGACAGGGGGCCCCTCTTGGGGGCTACACCTTC.

J is TRBJ2-3 and V is TRBV11-1; 8 nucleotides match TRBD2. The CDR3 has 16 residues. Germline assignment: CDR1 SGHAT and CDR2 FQDESV (reference sequence). Germline trimming cut 4 bases from V and 3 bases from J; bases unmatched to any gene: 9. CDR3 region: CASSSLDGGATDTQYF. DNA for the CDR3: TGTGCCAGCAGCTCCCTTGACGGGGGGGCGACAGATACGCAGTATTTT. The full variable domain, its missing parts supplied by reference TRBV11-1 and TRBJ2-3, is EAEVAQSPRYKITEKSQAVAFWCDPISGHATLYWYRQILGQGPELLVQFQDESVVDDSQLPKDRFSAERLKGVDSTLKIQPAELGDSAMYLCASSSLDGGATDTQYFGPGTRLTVL.

The chain joins TRBV5-4 to TRBJ1-1; a possible D gene is TRBD1 (6 bases). Per the germline V gene, CDR1 is SGHNT and CDR2 is YYREEE (reference sequence). Trimming pared 4 bases from V and 0 bases from J, leaving 10 bases between. CDR3 length: 14 residues. CDR3 in amino acids: CASSVQGMNTEAFF. CDR3 bases: TGTGCCAGCAGCGTGCAGGGGATGAACACTGAAGCTTTCTTT.

The V call is TRBV14, the J call TRBJ1-4; 10 nucleotides align to TRBD1. The junction had 12 bases not matched to a gene; V was cut back by 6 bases and J by 11 bases. The CDR3 covers 15 residues. Germline V gives CDR1 SGHDN, CDR2 FVKESK. CDR3 region: CASREAGTGAEKLFF. The CDR3 DNA reads TGTGCCAGCAGAGAAGCAGGGACAGGGGCGGAGAAACTGTTTTTT.

V and J are TRBV25-1 and TRBJ1-4; unclear D gene. The CDR3 has 15 residues. Looked up from germline, CDR1 is MGHDK and CDR2 is SYGVNS. Trimming removed 2 bases at V and 2 bases at J, with 9 bases between. CDR3 region: CASSEPWRTNEKLFF. In DNA, the CDR3 is TGTGCCAGCAGTGAACCATGGAGGACTAATGAAAAACTGTTTTTT.

The chain has TRBV6-1 and TRBJ2-3; D unresolved. The CDR3 runs to 16 residues. Germline V gene data show CDR1 as MNHNS and CDR2 as SASEGT. With 2 bases removed from V and 0 bases from J, the gap between germline ends came to 12 bases. The CDR3 loop reads CASSESLTVSTDTQYF. CDR3 DNA: TGTGCCAGCAGTGAATCATTGACTGTCAGCACAGATACGCAGTATTTT.